One and the same sample provided the 24 T cell receptor beta chains below, sequenced in a study of PD-1 blockade in classical Hodgkin lymphoma. The table came from immunoSEQ multiplex PCR; TCRdb's copy has only in-frame clones and leaves some out. This table has 24,000 or so clones, around 70% appearing once. Every patient had relapsed following autologous stem cell transplantation, and cohorts differed in brentuximab vedotin exposure. The sample was peripheral blood mononuclear cells (PBMCs), taken at baseline. These receptors originate from a human donor with classical Hodgkin lymphoma.

V and J are TRBV7-2 and TRBJ1-1; D remains ambiguous. V lost 3 bases to trimming and J lost 3 bases, with 8 bases between them. The germline V gene encodes CDR1 SGHTA and CDR2 FQGNSA. The CDR3 sequence is 13 residues long. The CDR3 DNA is TGTGCCAGCAGCTTCCAGTGGGACACTGAAGCTTTCTTT. Its protein product is CASSFQWDTEAFF. The whole variable domain, filled in from reference TRBV7-2 and TRBJ1-1, reads GAGVSQSPSNKVTEKGKDVELRCDPISGHTALYWYRQSLGQGLEFLIYFQGNSAPDKSGLPSDRFSAERTGGSVSTLTIQRTQQEDSAVYLCASSFQWDTEAFFGQGTRLTVV.

This chain joins TRBV19 and TRBJ1-1; D gene unclear. From germline, CDR1 is LNHDA and CDR2 SQIVND (reference sequence). The CDR3 length is 14 residues. Trimming cost V 8 bases and J 6 bases, with 19 bases left between them. CDR3 sequence reads: CASCTRADRPEAFF. The CDR3 DNA reads as TGTGCCAGTTGTACCCGGGCGGATAGGCCTGAAGCTTTCTTT.

This chain links TRBV2 with TRBJ1-2; D gene uncertain. The V gene lost 2 bases and the J gene lost 6 bases, with 10 bases spanning the gap. CDR1 and CDR2 from the germline V gene are SNHLY and FYNNEI. There are 13 residues in the CDR3. The CDR3 reads CASSERLPHGYTF. In nucleotides, the CDR3 is TGTGCCAGCAGTGAACGGCTCCCACATGGCTACACCTTC.

V gene TRBV9 combines with J gene TRBJ2-5; TRBD1 is a possible D gene (6 bases). This CDR3 contains 14 residues. Germline V gene data show CDR1 as SGDLS and CDR2 as YYNGEE. V lost 0 bases and J lost 2, with 8 bases in between. CDR3 sequence reads: CASSVGQGQETQYF. Here the CDR3 DNA reads TGTGCCAGCAGCGTAGGGCAGGGGCAAGAGACCCAGTACTTC. Full variable domain (missing parts from reference TRBV9 and TRBJ2-5): DSGVTQTPKHLITATGQRVTLRCSPRSGDLSVYWYQQSLDQGLQFLIQYYNGEERAKGNILERFSAQQFPDLHSELNLSSLELGDSALYFCASSVGQGQETQYFGPGTRLLVL.

This rearrangement joins TRBV29-1 to TRBJ1-2; D uncertain. The V gene's germline CDR1 is SQVTM and CDR2 ANQGSEA. The CDR3 runs to 14 residues. V gave up 0 bases and J gave up 4 bases, with 12 bases separating them. CDR3 residues: CSVEEEQSFYGYTF. In nucleotides, the CDR3 is TGCAGCGTTGAAGAGGAACAGAGCTTCTATGGCTACACCTTC.

The DNA of the CDR3 is TGTGCCATCAGCGAACAGGGTGCACTCTACGAGCAGTACTTC. Residues: CAISEQGALYEQYF. The V and J genes are TRBV10-3 and TRBJ2-7; TRBD1 might be the D (6 bases). V gave up 6 bases and J gave up 3 bases, with 15 bases separating them. This CDR3 region has 14 residues. Germline V gives CDR1 ENHRY, CDR2 SYGVKD.

The chain carries TRBV30 and TRBJ1-1; unclear D gene. The CDR3 consists of 12 residues. V dropped 5 bases and J dropped 4 bases, with 11 bases sitting between them. Per germline, CDR1 GTSNPN and CDR2 SVGIG (reference sequence). The CDR3 is CAWASDGTEAFF. The CDR3 bases are TGTGCCTGGGCCTCAGACGGCACTGAAGCTTTCTTT.

This rearrangement joins TRBV6-1 to TRBJ2-7, with D perhaps matching TRBD1 or TRBD2 (5 bases each). Germline V lookup: CDR1 MNHNS, CDR2 SASEGT. V was trimmed by 2 bases and J by 13 bases, leaving 24 bases between them. CDR3 length: 15 residues. The CDR3 DNA follows: TGTGCCAGCAGTGAAAACCCCGGGGCGAACCTCCTTGTCTACTTC. Translation: CASSENPGANLLVYF.

The chain couples TRBV19 to TRBJ2-5; D is ambiguous. Germline CDR1 LNHDA, CDR2 SQIVND (reference sequence). There are 14 residues in the CDR3. The V end was cut by 0 bases, the J end by 2 bases, with 7 bases between. The chain's CDR3 is CASSIETGQETQYF. CDR3 in DNA: TGTGCCAGTAGTATAGAGACCGGGCAAGAGACCCAGTACTTC.

V is TRBV9 and J is TRBJ2-1, with TRBD2 matching over 8 bases. CDR1 is SGDLS, CDR2 YYNGEE, per germline. Trimming at V came to 0 bases and at J to 8 bases, leaving 4 bases not matched to a gene. This CDR3 is built from 14 residues. CDR3 sequence (DNA): TGTGCCAGCAGCGTAGACGGGGGGGCTTATGAGCAGTTCTTC. As protein: CASSVDGGAYEQFF.

The gene calls are TRBV19 and TRBJ1-1; D unresolved. Germline-derived CDR1 and CDR2 are LNHDA and SQIVND (reference sequence). This CDR3 region has 13 residues. Deletions cut 7 bases from V and 0 bases from J, with 9 bases between. CDR3: CASISLMNTEAFF. CDR3 DNA: TGTGCCAGTATATCCCTTATGAACACTGAAGCTTTCTTT.

The chain uses TRBV10-1 and TRBJ2-7; TRBD2 matches 9 bases. J was trimmed by 6 bases and V by 9 bases; bases with no gene match: 15. Germline loops: CDR1 WNHNN, CDR2 SYGVQD (reference sequence). The CDR3 length is 15 residues. In DNA form, the CDR3 reads TGCGCCAGATGGCGAAGCGGGGGGTTCCCGTGCGAGCAGTACTTC. Encoded protein: CARWRSGGFPCEQYF.

The chain couples TRBV28 to TRBJ2-3, with TRBD2 matching over 8 bases. Germline V gives CDR1 MDHEN, CDR2 SYDVKM. V was clipped by 6 bases and J by 2 bases; unmatched bases: 10. This CDR3 is 16 amino acids long. The CDR3 coding sequence is TGTGCCAGCAGGTCCTTACTAGCGGAAGTCACAGATACGCAGTATTTT. Translating it yields CASRSLLAEVTDTQYF.

The chain couples TRBV19 to TRBJ1-1; the match to TRBD1 covers 8 bases. The V segment lost 5 bases and the J segment 1 base; nucleotides outside the gene matches: 9. This CDR3 is built from 16 residues. Germline V gene sequence: CDR1 LNHDA, CDR2 SQIVND (reference sequence). Here the CDR3 DNA reads TGTGCCAGTAGTTTCAGGACAGGGAAAGCGAACACTGAAGCTTTCTTT. Its protein product is CASSFRTGKANTEAFF.

This clone was seen a single time. The chain uses TRBV9 and TRBJ2-7; D call uncertain. V was trimmed by 0 bases and J by 3 bases, leaving 7 bases between them. The CDR3 has 13 amino acids. Germline V CDR1 and CDR2: SGDLS, YYNGEE. The CDR3 sequence: CASSVGTNYEQYF. DNA for the CDR3: TGTGCCAGCAGCGTAGGAACTAACTACGAGCAGTACTTC.

The chain is built from TRBV30 and TRBJ1-4; D is undetermined. Germline CDR1 is GTSNPN and CDR2 is SVGIG (reference sequence). Trimming took off 6 bases at V and 0 bases at J, with 11 bases between the two ends. CDR3 length: 14 amino acids. Written as DNA, the CDR3 is TGTGCCTGCCCGACGTTTGCAACTAATGAAAAACTGTTTTTT. Amino acids: CACPTFATNEKLFF.

This chain uses TRBV15 with TRBJ2-1; TRBD2 aligns across 7 bases. J was trimmed by 8 bases and V by 0 bases; bases with no gene match: 7. The CDR3 runs to 15 residues. Germline loops: CDR1 LNHNV, CDR2 YYDKDF (reference sequence). The CDR3 spells CATSRDREVYHEQFF. Here the CDR3 DNA reads TGTGCCACCAGCAGAGATCGGGAGGTTTACCATGAGCAGTTCTTC.

The J gene is TRBJ1-3, the V gene TRBV29-1, with TRBD1 matching over 8 bases. The CDR3 extends over 15 amino acids. Germline V gene data show CDR1 as SQVTM and CDR2 as ANQGSEA. Trimming cost V 1 base and J 1 base; bases outside gene matches: 3. CDR3 in amino acids: CSVEGTGSSGNTIYF. The CDR3 DNA reads as TGCAGCGTTGAAGGGACAGGGTCTTCTGGAAACACCATATATTTT.

The chain recombines TRBV7-9 with TRBJ2-3, with TRBD1 as a possible D gene (5 bases). This CDR3 spans 14 amino acids. V lost 1 base, J lost 5 bases, and 10 bases lay in between. Germline V gene lookup returns CDR1 SEHNR and CDR2 FQNEAQ (reference sequence). In DNA, the CDR3 is TGTGCCAGCAGCTTAGAAGGGGAAATAGATACGCAGTATTTT. Translated: CASSLEGEIDTQYF.

This clone was picked up a small number of times. The V gene is TRBV27, the J gene TRBJ2-1, with unresolved D. V shed 2 bases and J shed 4 bases, with 12 bases lying between them. Germline-derived CDR1 and CDR2 are MNHEY and SMNVEV (reference sequence). CDR3 size: 15 residues. The CDR3 nucleotides are TGTGCCAGCAGTTTAAACTTTTGGGGTTACAATGAGCAGTTCTTC. As protein: CASSLNFWGYNEQFF.

The chain joins TRBV7-2 to TRBJ1-1; D call uncertain. Germline CDR1 and CDR2: SGHTA and FQGNSA. This CDR3 spans 16 amino acids. Trimming took off 3 bases at V and 0 bases at J, with 14 bases between the two ends. CDR3 protein: CASSFSGRTMNTEAFF. In DNA, the CDR3 is TGTGCCAGCAGCTTTTCGGGCAGAACTATGAACACTGAAGCTTTCTTT. Full variable domain (missing parts from reference TRBV7-2 and TRBJ1-1): GAGVSQSPSNKVTEKGKDVELRCDPISGHTALYWYRQSLGQGLEFLIYFQGNSAPDKSGLPSDRFSAERTGGSVSTLTIQRTQQEDSAVYLCASSFSGRTMNTEAFFGQGTRLTVV.

This clone has just a few counts. The rearrangement links TRBV4-3 to TRBJ2-3; D is unclear. Germline V CDR1 and CDR2: LGHNA, YSLEER. The CDR3 has 16 amino acids. The germline V and J ends were trimmed by 3 bases and 5 bases, with 18 bases remaining between them. Here the CDR3 DNA reads TGCGCCAGCAGCCAGGAACAACTCGGGTTTGGAGATACGCAGTATTTT. It translates to CASSQEQLGFGDTQYF.

The chain has TRBV29-1 and TRBJ2-4; either TRBD1 or TRBD2 may supply D (6 bases each). The germline CDR1 and CDR2 sequences are SQVTM and ANQGSEA. V shed 1 base and J shed 9 bases, with 16 bases lying between them. CDR3 length: 14 amino acids. The CDR3 nucleotides read TGCAGCGTTGAAGTTTCCGGGGGCTCGGGCATTCAGTACTTC. Translating it yields CSVEVSGGSGIQYF.

The V and J genes are TRBV4-1 and TRBJ2-7; TRBD1 aligns across 8 bases. The length of the CDR3 is 14 residues. Looked up from germline, CDR1 is MGHRA and CDR2 is YSYEKL. V was clipped by 4 bases and J by 2 bases; unmatched bases: 4. The CDR3 region has the DNA TGCGCCAGCAGCCTTGACAGGGGAACCTACGAGCAGTACTTC. It specifies CASSLDRGTYEQYF.